The 16 T cell receptor beta chains given below trace back to one sample, sequenced in a study of blood T cells in healthy people across ages. The use of a sample-barcoded 5' primer and a J-beta primer mix characterized a second PCR of about 7 to 12 cycles. A single record per CDR3 protein comes from TCRdb applying MiXCR to the 5' RACE reads. The table records some 1,500,000 distinct CDR3 sequences, about 42% of them present only once. The material sequenced was blood. Receptors were obtained from a woman aged 18-29 years in good health.

The rearrangement uses TRBV3-1 and TRBJ2-1; D not certain. Germline V gives CDR1 LGHDT, CDR2 YNNKEL (reference sequence). The length of the CDR3 is 15 residues. V lost 1 base, J lost 3 bases, and 10 bases lay in between. The CDR3 protein is CASSQVGIVYNEQFF. The CDR3 DNA reads as TGTGCCAGCAGCCAAGTGGGGATTGTCTACAATGAGCAGTTCTTC.

The gene calls are TRBV20-1 and TRBJ2-2, with 7 bases matching TRBD2. The V gene's germline CDR1 is DFQATT and CDR2 SNEGSKA (reference sequence). Trimming at V came to 6 bases and at J to 3 bases, leaving 4 bases not matched to a gene. The CDR3 contains 13 residues. Here the CDR3 reads CSAGDYYTGELFF. The DNA for the CDR3 is TGCAGTGCAGGGGACTACTACACCGGGGAGCTGTTTTTT.

This clonotype was observed a handful of times. This chain uses TRBV28 with TRBJ2-3, with 12 bases fitting TRBD2. Germline V gene sequence: CDR1 MDHEN, CDR2 SYDVKM. The CDR3 loop spans 15 amino acids. Germline trimming cut 4 bases from V and 4 bases from J; bases unmatched to any gene: 3. The CDR3: CASSYGLAGSDTQYF. CDR3 DNA: TGTGCCAGCAGTTACGGACTAGCGGGATCAGATACGCAGTATTTT. Together with reference TRBV28 and TRBJ2-3, the CDR3 gives the full variable domain: DVKVTQSSRYLVKRTGEKVFLECVQDMDHENMFWYRQDPGLGLRLIYFSYDVKMKEKGDIPEGYSVSREKKERFSLILESASTNQTSMYLCASSYGLAGSDTQYFGPGTRLTVL.

This clonotype was detected only a few times. This sequence joins TRBV7-2 and TRBJ2-7; D gene ambiguous. V lost 2 bases and J lost 1, with 9 bases in between. Germline assignment: CDR1 SGHTA and CDR2 FQGNSA. The CDR3 covers 14 residues. This CDR3 is CASSLSHGSYEQYF. The CDR3 nucleotides read TGTGCCAGCAGCTTATCACACGGGTCCTACGAGCAGTACTTC. Drawing the rest from reference TRBV7-2 and TRBJ2-7, the complete variable domain is GAGVSQSPSNKVTEKGKDVELRCDPISGHTALYWYRQSLGQGLEFLIYFQGNSAPDKSGLPSDRFSAERTGGSVSTLTIQRTQQEDSAVYLCASSLSHGSYEQYFGPGTRLTVT.

This chain joins TRBV10-3 and TRBJ2-2; 7 positions agree with TRBD1. From germline, CDR1 is ENHRY and CDR2 SYGVKD. V shed 4 bases, J shed 2 bases, and the junction held 4 bases outside the gene matches. CDR3 length: 15 amino acids. The CDR3 here is CAISGQGRNTGELFF. The CDR3 DNA sequence: TGTGCCATCAGTGGACAGGGCCGAAACACCGGGGAGCTGTTTTTT.

The chain uses TRBV10-3 and TRBJ1-4; tentative D call: TRBD1 (5 bases). CDR1 is ENHRY and CDR2 is SYGVKD in the germline V gene. The length of the CDR3 is 14 residues. V lost 6 bases to trimming and J lost 6 bases, with 14 bases between them. Here the CDR3 reads CAISGGAAHEKLFF. As DNA, the CDR3 is TGTGCCATCAGCGGAGGGGCAGCTCATGAAAAACTGTTTTTT.

The chain employs TRBV29-1 and TRBJ1-5; TRBD1 agrees at 10 bases. The CDR3 loop spans 13 amino acids. Per germline, CDR1 SQVTM and CDR2 ANQGSEA. The ends lost 6 bases at V and 6 bases at J; junction bases unmatched: 5. The CDR3 DNA sequence: TGCAGCGTCGGACAGGGGGAGGGTCAGCCCCAGCATTTT. Translation: CSVGQGEGQPQHF.

A few counts support this clonotype. V and J are TRBV5-6 and TRBJ1-2, with TRBD1 matching over 8 bases. J gave up 7 bases and V 4 bases, and 12 bases lay outside the gene matches. Germline V gene lookup returns CDR1 SGHDT and CDR2 YYEEEE. This CDR3 spans 15 amino acids. The CDR3 DNA follows: TGTGCCAGCAGCCTAAACGGACAGGGTCTTTTTGGCTACACCTTC. Translated, it gives CASSLNGQGLFGYTF.

This clonotype was seen a few times. The chain couples TRBV27 to TRBJ1-2; D uncertain. V was clipped by 5 bases and J by 8 bases, with 12 bases between them. CDR3 length: 12 amino acids. The germline V gene has CDR1 MNHEY and CDR2 SMNVEV (reference sequence). CDR3 nucleotide sequence: TGTGCCAGCAGTACCCCTATGGGAGGCTACACCTTC. This gives the protein CASSTPMGGYTF.

The CDR3 is CATSDTGRPEAFF. In DNA, the CDR3 is TGTGCCACCAGTGATACGGGACGACCTGAAGCTTTCTTT. The chain combines TRBV24-1 with TRBJ1-1, with D possibly matching TRBD1 (5 bases). This CDR3 contains 13 residues. Trimming left V 3 bases short and J 6 bases short, with 10 bases between. Germline CDR1 KGHDR, CDR2 SFDVKD.

Comments on this clonotype: At one end, the junction sequence differs from germline, possibly due to a read error. This sequence joins TRBV14 and TRBJ2-1; 7 positions agree with TRBD2. There are 15 residues in the CDR3. CDR1 is SGHDN, CDR2 FVKESK, per germline. Written as DNA, the CDR3 is TGTGCCAGCAGCCAAGTCCCGGGAGGATACAATGGGCAGTTCTTC. Encoded protein: CASSQVPGGYNGQFF.

The rearrangement links TRBV30 to TRBJ1-2, with unresolved D. CDR1 is GTSNPN and CDR2 is SVGIG in the germline V gene (reference sequence). The CDR3 spans 12 residues. V lost 3 bases and J 4 bases, leaving 9 bases between the germline ends. The CDR3 DNA is TGTGCCTGGAGCAAACTACTCTATGGCTACACCTTC. The encoded protein is CAWSKLLYGYTF.

In this sample, this clonotype turned up a few times. The chain recombines TRBV9 with TRBJ2-1; D possibly corresponds to TRBD2 (6 bases). The CDR3 extends over 15 amino acids. The germline gives CDR1 SGDLS, CDR2 YYNGEE. V lost 3 bases, J lost 2 bases, and 12 bases lay in between. In nucleotides, the CDR3 is TGTGCCAGCAGCGAGGCGGGACCCCCCTACAATGAGCAGTTCTTC. This encodes CASSEAGPPYNEQFF.

The chain has TRBV6-6 and TRBJ1-6, with D possibly matching TRBD1 (5 bases). The CDR3 consists of 14 residues. CDR1 is MNHNY and CDR2 is SVGAGI in the germline V gene (reference sequence). Deletions cut 2 bases from V and 6 bases from J, with 8 bases between. The CDR3 here is CASSYKGSNSPLHF. CDR3 DNA sequence: TGTGCCAGCAGTTACAAGGGGTCTAATTCACCCCTCCACTTT.

Notes on this clonotype: At one end the junction does not follow the germline gene, possibly because of a read error. The J gene is TRBJ2-1, the V gene TRBV7-7, with 11 positions matching TRBD2. The CDR3 is 17 amino acids. Germline V lookup: CDR1 SSHAT, CDR2 FNYEAQ (reference sequence). The CDR3 nucleotides read TGTGCTAGCAGCTTAGCATCCACTAGCGGGAGTTACAATGAGCAGTTCTTC. It yields the protein CASSLASTSGSYNEQFF. Variable domain in full (rest from reference TRBV7-7 and TRBJ2-1): GAGVSQSPRYKVTKRGQDVTLRCDPISSHATLYWYQQALGQGPEFLTYFNYEAQPDKSGLPSDRFSAERPEGSISTLTIQRTEQRDSAMYRCASSLASTSGSYNEQFFGPGTRLTVL.

This clonotype showed up just a few times. The chain has TRBV3-1 and TRBJ2-5, with a possible D match to TRBD2 (7 bases). V was pared by 1 base and J by 2 bases, with 17 bases between. This CDR3 comprises 17 residues. Germline assignment: CDR1 LGHDT and CDR2 YNNKEL (reference sequence). Here the CDR3 DNA reads TGTGCCAGCAGCCAAGGTCTTGGGGGGGCCATTCAAGAGACCCAGTACTTC. Amino acid sequence: CASSQGLGGAIQETQYF.